This TCR beta chain comes out of a study of OX40 agonist ivuxolimab in advanced cancers. Overall study: At roughly 83% male, the cohort had a mean age of 60 years, ranging from about 23 to 79.

Notes on this clone: What it binds is unknown.

This CDR3 contains 14 residues. Trimming pared 6 bases from V and 7 bases from J, leaving 16 bases between. Germline V gene lookup returns CDR1 LNHDA and CDR2 SQIVND (reference sequence). Findings and caveats of the study: Some nonresponders likewise displayed low normalized T-cell clonal expansion.

Sequencing used immunoSEQ multiplex PCR; TCRdb keeps in-frame clones, though not all of them. The sample includes about 53,000 clones, around 91% of them seen just once. The TCR comes from an adult with an advanced solid tumor such as melanoma, head and neck, liver or kidney cancer. The chain combines TRBV19 with TRBJ1-5, with D possibly TRBD1 on 6 matching bases. The source was CD4+ or CD8+ T cells sorted from blood, collected in a trial of the OX40 agonist ivuxolimab. In DNA form, the CDR3 reads TGTGCCAGTAGAAACTACAGGGTTGAACAGCCCCAGCATTTT. Translation: CASRNYRVEQPQHF.